This T cell receptor beta chain was recovered during a study of neurological immune-mediated disorders. Synthesis of cDNA was performed by 5'RACE using 10-nucleotide random UMIs. TCRdb re-analysed the 5' RACE reads in MiXCR, keeping a single row per CDR3 protein. Altogether 85,000 to 110,000 distinct CDR3 sequences are present, 9.5% to 14% being singletons, with the ten largest covering under 4%. Trimming cost V 6 bases and J 6 bases, with 17 bases left between them. The CDR3 sequence is 13 residues long. Germline loops: CDR1 DFQATT, CDR2 SNEGSKA (reference sequence). This clonotype was seen at least ten times. The antigen is undetermined. The time point: longitudinal time-point 3. The unsorted libraries were generated from a total of 2 million PBMCs, which had been stored in RNAlater at -80 C. Study-wide results and caveats: The level of TCR clonal expansion was highest in patients with HTLV-1-associated myelopathy and lowest in multiple sclerosis, where it fell below the level seen in healthy controls.

The sample was PBMCs. This chain connects TRBV20-1 to TRBJ1-2, with D unclear. The TCR sequence derives from a female donor with HTLV-1-associated myelopathy (HAM/TSP). The CDR3, as DNA: TGCAGTGCCACAGAGGAGTCCCGCCATGGCTACACCTTC. This sequence encodes CSATEESRHGYTF.